This T cell receptor beta chain was documented in a study of CD4 T cells in relation to SARS-CoV-2 and coronaviruses. In the study overall: After about nine days of antigen culture, PBMC TCR beta CDR3s were sequenced. No peptide or an HIV-1 Nef peptide pool served as negative control.

Clones were sequenced by immunoSEQ multiplex PCR, and TCRdb holds only the in-frame ones, with some missing. The table records some 19,000 clones, about 73% of them present only once. Unexposed donor CD4+ T cells date from about 2011-2018, before the COVID-19 pandemic. The cells were cultured for about ten days before CD4+ T cells were isolated. The CDR3 length is 13 residues. J was trimmed by 11 bases and V by 8 bases; bases with no gene match: 11. Per germline, CDR1 SNHLY and CDR2 FYNNEI. Details on this clone: The antigen remains unidentified.

The sequenced sample consisted of CD4+ T cells from PBMCs, cultured in vitro. This sequence was found in a human donor in good health. V usage is TRBV2 and J usage is TRBJ1-1; TRBD1 agrees at 10 bases. CDR3 bases: TGTGCCAGCGGAGAGGGACAGGGGTTTATGGCTTTCTTT. Translation: CASGEGQGFMAFF.